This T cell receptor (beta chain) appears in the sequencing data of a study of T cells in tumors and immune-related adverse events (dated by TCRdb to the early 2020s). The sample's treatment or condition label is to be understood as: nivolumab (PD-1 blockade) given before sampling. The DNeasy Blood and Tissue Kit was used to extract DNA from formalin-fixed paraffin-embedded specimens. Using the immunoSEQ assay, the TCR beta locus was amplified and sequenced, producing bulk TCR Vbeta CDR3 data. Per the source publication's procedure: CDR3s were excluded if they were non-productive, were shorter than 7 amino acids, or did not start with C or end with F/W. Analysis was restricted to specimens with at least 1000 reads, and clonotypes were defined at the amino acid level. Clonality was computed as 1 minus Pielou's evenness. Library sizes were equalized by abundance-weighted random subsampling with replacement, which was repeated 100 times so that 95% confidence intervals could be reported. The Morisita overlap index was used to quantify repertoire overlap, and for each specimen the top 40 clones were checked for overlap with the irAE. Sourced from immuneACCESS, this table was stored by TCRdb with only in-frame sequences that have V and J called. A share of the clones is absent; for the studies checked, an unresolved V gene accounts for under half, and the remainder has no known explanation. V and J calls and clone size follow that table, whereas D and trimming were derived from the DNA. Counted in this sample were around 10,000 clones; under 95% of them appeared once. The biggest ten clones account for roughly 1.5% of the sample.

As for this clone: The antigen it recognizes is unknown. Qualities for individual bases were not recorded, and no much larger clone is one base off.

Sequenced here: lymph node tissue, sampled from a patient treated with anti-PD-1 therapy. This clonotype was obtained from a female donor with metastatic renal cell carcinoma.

The nucleotides are TGCGCCTGTACCTTATGGGGGTCAGGTAATGAAAAACTGTTTTTT. This yields the protein CACTLWGSGNEKLFF. The rearrangement combines TRBV10-1 with TRBJ1-4; TRBD1 could be the D gene, as 5 bases match. Deletion took 11 bases off V and 4 bases off J, with a span of 20 bases between the germline ends. CDR3 length: 15 amino acids, cysteine to phenylalanine. Only the CDR3 DNA stays, 45 bases, in frame from base 1. CDR1 and CDR2 were assigned from the germline V gene (reference sequence) as WNHNN and SYGVQD.